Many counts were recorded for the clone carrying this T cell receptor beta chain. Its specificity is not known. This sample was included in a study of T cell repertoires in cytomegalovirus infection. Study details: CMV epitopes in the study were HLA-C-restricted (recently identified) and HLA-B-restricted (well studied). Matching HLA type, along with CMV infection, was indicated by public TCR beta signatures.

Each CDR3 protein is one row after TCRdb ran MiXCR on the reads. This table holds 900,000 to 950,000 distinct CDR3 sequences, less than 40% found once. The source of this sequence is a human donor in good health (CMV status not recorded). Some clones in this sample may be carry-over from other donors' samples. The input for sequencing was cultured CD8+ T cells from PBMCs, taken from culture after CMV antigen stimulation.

CDR3 in DNA: TGTGCCAGCAGCTTCAGCCGGGGGGACAGGGACACCATATATTTT. Its protein product is CASSFSRGDRDTIYF. The V gene is TRBV7-2, the J gene TRBJ1-3; 9 bases align to TRBD1. CDR1 SGHTA and CDR2 FQGNSA come from the germline V gene. The CDR3 consists of 15 residues. The ends lost 3 bases at V and 8 bases at J; junction bases unmatched: 8.